Listed here are 15 T cell receptor beta chains from one sample, sequenced in a study of beta chain features in type 1 diabetes. Reverse transcribing all isolated RNA meant expressed TCRB transcripts were sequenced. This table comes from immunoSEQ multiplex PCR, and its TCRdb copy is limited to in-frame clones, with some not included. The sample gives around 190,000 clones, around an eighth of which show up once; approximately 0.64% is in the top ten. Sequencing was carried out using central memory CD4+ T cells from blood. Every receptor here comes from a woman aged 18-29 years in good health.

This clone was recorded a few times. The rearrangement links TRBV7-2 to TRBJ1-1; D gene uncertain. V lost 3 bases to trimming and J lost 2 bases, with 10 bases between them. Germline CDR1 SGHTA, CDR2 FQGNSA. There are 14 residues in the CDR3. CDR3 coding DNA: TGTGCCAGCAGCTTTGGACTGTCTAACACTGAAGCTTTCTTT. Protein: CASSFGLSNTEAFF.

This clone has a handful of counts. This chain uses TRBV18 with TRBJ2-2; 11 positions agree with TRBD1. Germline values: CDR1 KGHSH, CDR2 LQKENI. The CDR3 runs 17 residues. J lost 4 bases, V lost 3 bases, and 7 bases had no gene match. The CDR3 coding sequence is TGTGCCAGCTCACCCTCTCCGGACAGGGGGCGCACCGGGGAGCTGTTTTTT. Amino acid sequence: CASSPSPDRGRTGELFF.

The DNA of the CDR3 is TGCGCCAGCAGCCTAGGGACAGGCCACTCTGGAAACACCATATATTTT. Amino acids: CASSLGTGHSGNTIYF. J is TRBJ1-3 and V is TRBV5-1; 8 nucleotides line up with TRBD1. After removal of 4 bases from V and 0 bases from J, the junction contained 6 bases not matched to a gene. The germline gives CDR1 SGHRS, CDR2 YFSETQ. The CDR3 runs to 16 residues.

The chain carries TRBV10-3 and TRBJ1-1; the D gene is possibly TRBD1 (6 bases). The CDR3 runs 11 residues. Germline V CDR1 and CDR2: ENHRY, SYGVKD. V was cut by 4 bases and J by 9 bases, with 9 bases left in between. The CDR3 bases are TGTGCCATCAGTGTAGACAGGAAAGCTTTCTTT. Its translation is CAISVDRKAFF.

As DNA, the CDR3 is TGTGCCAGCAGCTTAGCGTTGGGGAGGGGAGCTTTCTTT. Residues: CASSLALGRGAFF. The rearrangement joins TRBV7-2 to TRBJ1-1, with a possible D match to TRBD1 (5 bases). Looked up from germline, CDR1 is SGHTA and CDR2 is FQGNSA. V was cut by 0 bases and J by 10 bases, with 12 bases left in between. This CDR3 is 13 amino acids long.

This clone occurred a few times. The gene calls are TRBV15 and TRBJ2-7; no reliable D call. V was trimmed by 6 bases and J by 3 bases, leaving 12 bases between them. Per the germline V gene, CDR1 is LNHNV and CDR2 is YYDKDF (reference sequence). This CDR3 region has 13 residues. The CDR3 DNA reads TGTGCCACCAGTGATGGGCTACGCTACGAGCAGTACTTC. Translated: CATSDGLRYEQYF.

This clone was observed a few times. The CDR3: CASSPRLAGYNNEQFF. CDR3 nucleotides: TGTGCCAGCAGCCCCCGACTAGCGGGATACAACAATGAGCAGTTCTTC. The chain has TRBV5-4 and TRBJ2-1; 11 bases align to TRBD2. The CDR3 is 16 residues long. Trimming took 4 bases from V and 5 from J; bases not matched to a gene: 8. Germline V gives CDR1 SGHNT, CDR2 YYREEE (reference sequence).

This clone was recorded a few times. The CDR3 DNA reads as TGTGCCACCAGCAGAGAGAGCACCGGGGAGCTGTTTTTT. It encodes CATSRESTGELFF. The V gene is TRBV15, the J gene TRBJ2-2; D is uncertain. The CDR3 loop spans 13 amino acids. V was cut by 0 bases and J by 4 bases, with 3 bases left in between. Germline CDR1 and CDR2: LNHNV and YYDKDF (reference sequence). Looking up the rest from reference TRBV15 and TRBJ2-2 gives the full variable domain: DAMVIQNPRYQVTQFGKPVTLSCSQTLNHNVMYWYQQKSSQAPKLLFHYYDKDFNNEADTPDNFQSRRPNTSFCFLDIRSPGLGDTAMYLCATSRESTGELFFGEGSRLTVL.

The rearrangement joins TRBV28 to TRBJ2-6, with D uncertain. The CDR3 runs 15 residues. Germline V CDR1 and CDR2: MDHEN, SYDVKM. The V end lost 5 bases, the J end lost 0 bases, and 8 bases lay between the germline ends. For the CDR3, the DNA is TGTGCCAGCAGTAGCTCGAGCTCTGGGGCCAACGTCCTGACTTTC. Residues: CASSSSSSGANVLTF. The full variable domain, in which reference TRBV28 and TRBJ2-6 provide the parts outside the CDR3, is DVKVTQSSRYLVKRTGEKVFLECVQDMDHENMFWYRQDPGLGLRLIYFSYDVKMKEKGDIPEGYSVSREKKERFSLILESASTNQTSMYLCASSSSSSGANVLTFGAGSRLTVL.

In its sample, this clone was seen a few times. The chain links TRBV4-2 to TRBJ1-2; 7 nucleotides agree with TRBD1. The CDR3 spans 15 residues. Germline V gene data show CDR1 as LGHNA and CDR2 as YNFKEQ. Trimming at V came to 3 bases and at J to 7 bases, leaving 11 bases not matched to a gene. The DNA of the CDR3 is TGTGCCAGCAGCCAGCGGGTAGAAGGGGGCGGTGGCTACACCTTC. As protein: CASSQRVEGGGGYTF.

The chain recombines TRBV7-3 with TRBJ2-1, with D perhaps TRBD2 (5 bases). Germline assignment: CDR1 SGHTA and CDR2 FQGTGA. Trimming pared 2 bases from V and 2 bases from J, leaving 13 bases between. This CDR3 has 16 residues. The CDR3 DNA sequence: TGTGCCAGCAGCTTATCTGGCGGGCCTCCCTACAATGAGCAGTTCTTC. It yields the protein CASSLSGGPPYNEQFF. The variable domain in full, with the rest retrieved from reference TRBV7-3 and TRBJ2-1, is GAGVSQTPSNKVTEKGKYVELRCDPISGHTALYWYRQSLGQGPEFLIYFQGTGAADDSGLPNDRFFAVRPEGSVSTLKIQRTERGDSAVYLCASSLSGGPPYNEQFFGPGTRLTVL.

V and J are TRBV7-4 and TRBJ2-7, with 11 bases lining up with TRBD2. Trimming removed 8 bases from V and 5 bases from J; junction bases left unmatched: 17. The germline V gene encodes CDR1 SGHVT and CDR2 SQSDAQ. This CDR3 contains 17 residues. The CDR3 loop reads CASGLLAGVLTFDEQYF. The CDR3 nucleotides read TGTGCCAGCGGATTACTAGCGGGAGTTCTGACCTTCGACGAGCAGTACTTC.

The V call is TRBV6-1, the J call TRBJ2-3, with D maybe TRBD1 (5 bases). The CDR3 length is 13 residues. Trimming cost V 5 bases and J 4 bases, with 10 bases left between them. The germline V gene has CDR1 MNHNS and CDR2 SASEGT. For the CDR3, the DNA is TGTGCCAGCAGTTTCAGGGATCCAGATACGCAGTATTTT. Protein sequence: CASSFRDPDTQYF.

This clone was recorded a few times. The gene calls are TRBV11-2 and TRBJ2-3; 11 bases map to TRBD2. The germline gives CDR1 SGHAT, CDR2 FQNNGV. The V segment lost 5 bases and the J segment 4 bases; nucleotides outside the gene matches: 2. The CDR3 covers 14 residues. The CDR3 sequence is CASSLSGRADTQYF. The CDR3 nucleotides read TGTGCCAGCAGCCTTAGCGGGAGGGCAGATACGCAGTATTTT.

This clone was observed a few times. The rearrangement links TRBV7-9 to TRBJ1-1; 12 bases line up with TRBD1. The germline CDR1 and CDR2 sequences are SEHNR and FQNEAQ (reference sequence). The CDR3 is made up of 12 amino acids. The V segment lost 6 bases and the J segment 11 bases; nucleotides outside the gene matches: 4. CDR3 nucleotides: TGTGCCAGCAGATGGGACAGGGGGCCTGCTTTCTTT. This encodes CASRWDRGPAFF.